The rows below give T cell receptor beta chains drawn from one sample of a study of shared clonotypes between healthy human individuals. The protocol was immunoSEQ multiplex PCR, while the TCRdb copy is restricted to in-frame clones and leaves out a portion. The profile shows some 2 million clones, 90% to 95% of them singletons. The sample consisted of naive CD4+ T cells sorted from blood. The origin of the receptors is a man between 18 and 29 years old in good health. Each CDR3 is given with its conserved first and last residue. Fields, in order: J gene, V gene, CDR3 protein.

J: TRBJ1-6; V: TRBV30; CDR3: CAWSVRSYNSPLHF
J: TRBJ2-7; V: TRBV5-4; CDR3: CASSPGTSSPYEQYF
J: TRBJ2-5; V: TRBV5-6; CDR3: CASRVQGSGETQYF
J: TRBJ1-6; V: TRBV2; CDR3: CASSPTGLNSPLHF
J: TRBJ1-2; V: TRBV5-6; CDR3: CASSRITGNDGYTF
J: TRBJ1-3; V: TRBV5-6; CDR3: CASSLGTGGSGNTIYF
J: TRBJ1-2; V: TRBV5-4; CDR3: CASSLAGGGYTF
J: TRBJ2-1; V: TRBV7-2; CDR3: CASSSLVLISYNEQFF
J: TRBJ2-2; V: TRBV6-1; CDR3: CASSAPGLRRTGELFF
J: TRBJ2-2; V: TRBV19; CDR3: CASSIPSLAGDTGELFF
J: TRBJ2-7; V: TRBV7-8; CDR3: CASSSNPRGRSYEQYF
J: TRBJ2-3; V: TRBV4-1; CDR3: CASSQRDRAQGTQYF
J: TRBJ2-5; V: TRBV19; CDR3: CASSPTSAQVTQYF
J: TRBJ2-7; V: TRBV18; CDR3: CASSPSGLEQYF
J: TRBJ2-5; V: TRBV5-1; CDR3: CASSFAGGDETQYF
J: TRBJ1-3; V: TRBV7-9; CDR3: CASSSFRGGGNTIYF
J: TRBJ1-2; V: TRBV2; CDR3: CASSAGRSGYTF
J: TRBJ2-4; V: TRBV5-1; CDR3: CASSLDNMRNIQYF
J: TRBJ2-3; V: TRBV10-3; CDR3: CAIIPGQAGLAGVVDTQYF
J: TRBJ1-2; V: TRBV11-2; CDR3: CASRFKRQEDYGYTF